This is a list of T cell receptor beta chains from one sample in a study of low-dose radiotherapy and immunotherapy resistance in tumors. TCRdb itself ran the reads through MiXCR, one entry per CDR3 protein. The sample yields 65,000 to 85,000 distinct CDR3 sequences, 17% seen once. Sequencing used PBMCs, obtained after low-dose radiotherapy plus immunotherapy. Source of these receptors: a male donor with prostate cancer. CDR3s include the opening cysteine and the closing phenylalanine or tryptophan. A D gene is named only where the DNA matches it firmly. Expanded clones get a size class; other rows say once, few or many, or leave the size out.

d_call clone_size j_call v_call cdr3_aa cdr3_nt
TRBD1 few TRBJ1-5 TRBV6-2/TRBV6-3 CASSNGGTGSNQPQHF TGTGCCAGCTCCAACGGGGGGACAGGAAGCAATCAGCCCCAGCATTTT
. many TRBJ2-1 TRBV5-1 CASSQEFNEQFF TGCGCCAGCAGCCAAGAGTTCAATGAGCAGTTCTTC
. many TRBJ2-2 TRBV12-3/TRBV12-4 CASSLESVTNTGELFF TGTGCCAGCAGCCTTGAGTCTGTCACGAACACCGGGGAGCTGTTTTTT
. many TRBJ2-5 TRBV7-2 CASSLHGSVQETQYF TGTGCCAGCAGCTTACACGGGAGTGTCCAAGAGACCCAGTACTTC
. many TRBJ2-3 TRBV12-3/TRBV12-4 CASSLSRDSDTQYF TGTGCCAGCAGTTTATCGCGCGACTCAGATACGCAGTATTTT
. many TRBJ2-5 TRBV5-4 CASSLDGQETQYF TGTGCCAGCAGCTTAGACGGGCAAGAGACCCAGTACTTC
TRBD2 many TRBJ2-1 TRBV7-2 CASSSAGVHNEQFF TGTGCCAGCAGCTCAGCGGGAGTCCACAATGAGCAGTTCTTC
. many TRBJ2-5 TRBV3-1 CASSQLKETQYF TGTGCCAGCAGCCAATTAAAAGAGACCCAGTACTTC
. many TRBJ2-3 TRBV3-1 CASSQGLGTDTQYF TGTGCCAGCAGCCAGGGCCTGGGGACAGATACGCAGTATTTT
. . TRBJ2-7 TRBV27 CASSRSGSYEQYF TGTGCCAGCAGTCGGTCGGGTTCCTACGAGCAGTACTTC
. . TRBJ1-1 TRBV18 CASSPSTEAFF TGTGCCAGCTCACCGAGCACTGAAGCTTTCTTT
. many TRBJ1-2 TRBV13 CASSLWDRQGSYGYTF TGTGCCAGCAGCTTATGGGATAGGCAGGGGTCCTATGGCTACACCTTC
TRBD1 once TRBJ2-3 TRBV28 CASSFTGVDTQYF TGTGCCAGCAGTTTTACAGGGGTAGATACGCAGTATTTT
. . TRBJ1-4 TRBV12-3/TRBV12-4 CASSLLGAGEKLFF TGTGCCAGCAGTTTACTCGGGGCGGGTGAAAAACTGTTTTTT